The 22 T cell receptor beta chains listed next were all sequenced from one sample in a study of blood T cell repertoires in COVID-19. Using immunoSEQ multiplex PCR, the repertoire was profiled, and TCRdb retains in-frame clones only, with some absent. The repertoire has 100,000 to 150,000 clones, around 86% of them found once; the top ten carry 5% to 6.5%. The specimen was peripheral blood. These receptors were collected from a human donor in a cohort sampled during active COVID-19.

V is TRBV10-2 and J is TRBJ1-1; 8 bases map to TRBD1. This CDR3 has 14 residues. V was clipped by 6 bases and J by 4 bases; unmatched bases: 7. From germline, CDR1 is WSHSY and CDR2 SAAADI. CDR3 sequence: CASRDRGGSTEAFF. The CDR3 coding sequence is TGCGCCAGCAGAGACAGGGGCGGTAGCACTGAAGCTTTCTTT.

The chain uses TRBV27 and TRBJ2-1; TRBD2 is a possible D gene (6 bases). This CDR3 is built from 16 residues. From germline, CDR1 is MNHEY and CDR2 SMNVEV (reference sequence). Trimming stripped 6 bases from V and 1 base from J, with 16 bases between. DNA for the CDR3: TGTGCCAGCAGACCAGCCACTAGCACTTCCTACAATGAGCAGTTCTTC. Its protein product is CASRPATSTSYNEQFF.

V is TRBV6-5 and J is TRBJ2-7; 9 bases agree with TRBD1. The germline gives CDR1 MNHEY, CDR2 SVGAGI. V trimming: 1 base; J trimming: 6 bases; junction bases outside the gene matches: 10. CDR3 length: 16 residues. The CDR3 sequence: CASSYYWTGASSEQYF. CDR3 sequence (DNA): TGTGCCAGCAGTTACTACTGGACAGGGGCGTCGAGCGAGCAGTACTTC.

The V gene is TRBV18, the J gene TRBJ2-7; 7 bases agree with TRBD1. Germline V lookup: CDR1 KGHSH, CDR2 LQKENI. The CDR3 is made up of 13 amino acids. Trimming at V came to 5 bases and at J to 1 base, leaving 2 bases not matched to a gene. Here the CDR3 DNA reads TGTGCCAGCTCAGGACAGGATTCCTACGAGCAGTACTTC. Translation gives CASSGQDSYEQYF.

The chain recombines TRBV6-5 with TRBJ1-4, with 9 bases aligning to TRBD1. The CDR3 consists of 13 residues. Germline V CDR1 and CDR2: MNHEY, SVGAGI. The V gene end was trimmed by 6 bases and the J gene end by 8 bases; junction bases not matched to a gene: 4. The CDR3 sequence is CASRGQGREKLFF. The DNA for the CDR3 is TGTGCCAGCAGGGGACAGGGACGGGAAAAACTGTTTTTT.

The rearrangement uses TRBV9 and TRBJ2-3; 9 bases agree with TRBD2. From germline, CDR1 is SGDLS and CDR2 YYNGEE. This CDR3 spans 16 amino acids. The J segment lost 4 bases and the V segment lost 1 base, leaving 7 bases of the junction unmatched. The CDR3 here is CASSVRLAGGPDTQYF. The CDR3 region has the DNA TGTGCCAGCAGCGTACGGTTGGCGGGGGGGCCAGATACGCAGTATTTT.

This chain connects TRBV11-2 to TRBJ1-6, with D hard to call. Germline loops: CDR1 SGHAT, CDR2 FQNNGV. Deletions cut 6 bases from V and 2 bases from J, with 17 bases between. CDR3 length: 17 amino acids. CDR3 residues: CASRPIETETYNSPLHF. CDR3 DNA: TGTGCCAGCAGACCCATCGAAACAGAGACCTATAATTCACCCCTCCACTTT.

The V and J genes are TRBV4-1 and TRBJ2-1; 8 bases line up with TRBD2. CDR1 is MGHRA, CDR2 YSYEKL, per germline. Trimming at V came to 0 bases and at J to 9 bases, leaving 7 bases not matched to a gene. The CDR3 extends over 15 amino acids. The CDR3 protein is CASSQDFGRALEQFF. The DNA for the CDR3 is TGCGCCAGCAGCCAAGATTTCGGGAGGGCCCTTGAGCAGTTCTTC.

The chain employs TRBV15 and TRBJ2-5, with 9 bases matching TRBD2. V gave up 1 base and J gave up 2 bases; unmatched junction bases: 8. The germline V gene has CDR1 LNHNV and CDR2 YYDKDF (reference sequence). The length of the CDR3 is 17 residues. CDR3 sequence reads: CATSRGRGRASQETQYF. The CDR3 DNA reads TGTGCCACCAGCAGAGGACGCGGGAGGGCCTCACAAGAGACCCAGTACTTC.

This chain connects TRBV10-3 to TRBJ2-7; D uncertain. Germline-derived CDR1 and CDR2 are ENHRY and SYGVKD. CDR3 size: 12 residues. V was trimmed by 3 bases and J by 0 bases, leaving 3 bases between them. The CDR3 reads CAISDSSYEQYF. The CDR3 nucleotides are TGTGCCATCAGTGACAGCTCCTACGAGCAGTACTTC.

The V call is TRBV28, the J call TRBJ1-3; possible D gene TRBD1, 5 bases. Germline loops: CDR1 MDHEN, CDR2 SYDVKM. This CDR3 is built from 14 residues. Trimming took 3 bases from V and 2 from J, leaving 8 bases between them. CDR3 sequence (DNA): TGTGCCAGCAGTTTTGGGGGGACTGGAAACACCATATATTTT. Amino acid sequence: CASSFGGTGNTIYF. The variable domain in full, completed from reference TRBV28 and TRBJ1-3, reads DVKVTQSSRYLVKRTGEKVFLECVQDMDHENMFWYRQDPGLGLRLIYFSYDVKMKEKGDIPEGYSVSREKKERFSLILESASTNQTSMYLCASSFGGTGNTIYFGEGSWLTVV.

The rearrangement joins TRBV5-1 to TRBJ2-3, with D unresolved. The CDR3 runs to 12 residues. Per germline, CDR1 SGHRS and CDR2 YFSETQ. Trimming removed 0 bases at V and 9 bases at J, with 8 bases between. The CDR3 DNA is TGCGCCAGCAGCTTGGGTTTGGGCACGCAGTATTTT. This codes for CASSLGLGTQYF.

This rearrangement joins TRBV5-6 to TRBJ1-1; unclear D gene. Germline CDR1 SGHDT, CDR2 YYEEEE. Trimming pared 2 bases from V and 1 base from J, leaving 6 bases between. The CDR3 is 13 amino acids. CDR3 sequence (DNA): TGTGCCAGCAGCTTTTTTCAGAACACTGAAGCTTTCTTT. The encoded protein is CASSFFQNTEAFF. Combining the CDR3 with reference TRBV5-6 and TRBJ1-1 gives the whole variable domain DAGVTQSPTHLIKTRGQQVTLRCSPKSGHDTVSWYQQALGQGPQFIFQYYEEEERQRGNFPDRFSGHQFPNYSSELNVNALLLGDSALYLCASSFFQNTEAFFGQGTRLTVV.

The V call is TRBV24-1, the J call TRBJ2-1; 9 nucleotides match TRBD2. Germline CDR1 reads KGHDR; CDR2 reads SFDVKD. The junction had 10 bases not matched to a gene; V was cut back by 3 bases and J by 8 bases. There are 16 residues in the CDR3. In DNA, the CDR3 is TGTGCCACCAGTGATCGGGATGGCGGGAGGGCCGATGAGCAGTTCTTC. Its protein product is CATSDRDGGRADEQFF.

V is TRBV6-5 and J is TRBJ1-2; TRBD1 is a possible D gene (6 bases). The CDR3 runs to 15 residues. Germline CDR1 reads MNHEY; CDR2 reads SVGAGI. V lost 1 base and J lost 8, with 17 bases in between. CDR3 amino acids: CASSYFEGERRGYTF. The CDR3 DNA reads TGTGCCAGCAGTTACTTTGAGGGGGAACGGAGAGGCTACACCTTC.

The rearrangement joins TRBV25-1 to TRBJ1-1; TRBD1 agrees at 7 bases. Germline values: CDR1 MGHDK, CDR2 SYGVNS. This CDR3 has 14 amino acids. After removal of 7 bases from V and 5 bases from J, the junction contained 10 bases not matched to a gene. The CDR3 sequence is CASNQGVLETEAFF. CDR3 sequence (DNA): TGTGCCAGCAATCAGGGGGTGCTGGAGACTGAAGCTTTCTTT.

The chain has TRBV7-2 and TRBJ2-1; 7 nucleotides align to TRBD2. This CDR3 comprises 19 residues. Losses at the gene ends were 2 bases for V and 4 bases for J; bases not matched to a gene: 17. The germline V gene encodes CDR1 SGHTA and CDR2 FQGNSA. The chain's CDR3 is CASSLIGLAEYQTYNEQFF. The DNA for the CDR3 is TGTGCCAGCAGCTTAATTGGTCTAGCGGAGTACCAGACTTACAATGAGCAGTTCTTC.

The chain has TRBV14 and TRBJ2-7; 8 bases line up with TRBD1. This CDR3 has 14 amino acids. Germline values: CDR1 SGHDN, CDR2 FVKESK. With V trimmed by 1 base and J by 6 bases, 5 bases remained unmatched. DNA of the CDR3: TGTGCCAGCAGCCAAGGTCCCAGGGGGCCCGAGCAGTACTTC. The encoded protein is CASSQGPRGPEQYF.

This chain connects TRBV11-2 to TRBJ2-3; D not resolved. Germline lookup yields CDR1 SGHAT and CDR2 FQNNGV. The CDR3 is 16 residues long. V was clipped by 1 base and J by 2 bases, with 13 bases between them. The CDR3 loop reads CASSLVPRSVTDTQYF. CDR3 in DNA: TGTGCCAGCAGCTTAGTGCCGAGAAGCGTCACAGATACGCAGTATTTT.

The V and J genes are TRBV14 and TRBJ2-1, with 7 bases lining up with TRBD2. CDR3 size: 16 residues. V lost 3 bases to trimming and J lost 5 bases; unmatched junction nucleotides: 10. Per the germline V gene, CDR1 is SGHDN and CDR2 is FVKESK. As DNA, the CDR3 is TGTGCCAGCAGCCAGGGGCTCGGGAGGATCAACAATGAGCAGTTCTTC. Its translation is CASSQGLGRINNEQFF.

The chain has TRBV5-1 and TRBJ2-5; D uncertain. The CDR3 spans 14 residues. CDR1 and CDR2 (germline): SGHRS, YFSETQ. The V end lost 1 base, the J end lost 0 bases, and 7 bases lay between the germline ends. CDR3: CASSLYRNQETQYF. DNA for the CDR3: TGCGCCAGCAGCTTGTATCGTAACCAAGAGACCCAGTACTTC.

This chain connects TRBV7-3 to TRBJ2-2, with 9 bases that match TRBD2. Germline CDR1 and CDR2: SGHTA and FQGTGA. The CDR3 spans 16 residues. V shed 5 bases, J shed 0 bases, and the junction held 4 bases outside the gene matches. CDR3 sequence (DNA): TGTGCCAGCAGCCTATTAGCGGGAGCGAACACCGGGGAGCTGTTTTTT. This gives the protein CASSLLAGANTGELFF.